Listed here are 22 T cell receptor beta chains from one sample, sequenced in a study of shared clonotypes between healthy human individuals. Sequencing was performed with immunoSEQ multiplex PCR; in TCRdb, only in-frame clones are kept and a portion is missing. Seen here are some 2 million clones, 95% observed once, and the top ten hold 0.1% to 0.15%. Sequenced material: naive CD4+ T cells sorted from blood. As to subset: CD45RA+ positively selected. The receptors shown here come from a man aged 18 to 29 in good health.

The chain links TRBV5-1 to TRBJ1-1; no clear D gene. CDR1 is SGHRS, CDR2 YFSETQ, per germline. With 0 bases removed from V and 5 bases from J, the gap between germline ends came to 11 bases. The CDR3 length is 14 residues. The CDR3 here is CASSLEWGVTEAFF. The CDR3 DNA follows: TGCGCCAGCAGCTTGGAATGGGGTGTGACTGAAGCTTTCTTT.

The rearrangement uses TRBV19 and TRBJ1-1; TRBD1 matches at 7 bases. This CDR3 spans 15 amino acids. The germline V gene has CDR1 LNHDA and CDR2 SQIVND (reference sequence). J gave up 0 bases and V 6 bases, and 7 bases lay outside the gene matches. In DNA form, the CDR3 reads TGTGCCAGTAGCAATCGGGACAGAGTGAACACTGAAGCTTTCTTT. Translation gives CASSNRDRVNTEAFF.

This chain joins TRBV25-1 and TRBJ1-1; 9 bases map to TRBD1. This CDR3 contains 14 residues. The V segment lost 6 bases and the J segment 1 base; nucleotides outside the gene matches: 3. CDR1 is MGHDK, CDR2 SYGVNS, per germline. Written as DNA, the CDR3 is TGTGCCAGCAGAGGACAGGGGACGAACACTGAAGCTTTCTTT. Translating it yields CASRGQGTNTEAFF.

The J gene is TRBJ1-1, the V gene TRBV6-5; maybe TRBD1 (6 bases). Germline V lookup: CDR1 MNHEY, CDR2 SVGAGI. The CDR3 is 15 amino acids. V lost 0 bases to trimming and J lost 1 base, with 9 bases between them. CDR3 sequence: CASSYSRTANTEAFF. The CDR3 region has the DNA TGTGCCAGCAGTTACTCGAGGACAGCGAACACTGAAGCTTTCTTT.

The rearrangement uses TRBV6-1 and TRBJ1-1; TRBD1 agrees at 8 bases. The ends lost 8 bases at V and 4 bases at J; junction bases unmatched: 0. The CDR3 is 11 residues long. CDR1 and CDR2 (germline): MNHNS, SASEGT. CDR3: CASDRGTEAFF. CDR3 nucleotides: TGTGCCAGCGACAGGGGCACTGAAGCTTTCTTT.

The J gene is TRBJ1-5, the V gene TRBV4-2, with 12 positions matching TRBD1. The germline V gene has CDR1 LGHNA and CDR2 YNFKEQ. J lost 0 bases, V lost 0 bases, and 18 bases had no gene match. This CDR3 region has 23 residues. The CDR3 nucleotides are TGTGCCAGCAGCCAAGATCAGTATCCCTTTGGGACAGGGGGCTATGATAGCAATCAGCCCCAGCATTTT. This sequence encodes CASSQDQYPFGTGGYDSNQPQHF.

V usage is TRBV30 and J usage is TRBJ2-7; 10 nucleotides agree with TRBD2. Germline CDR1 GTSNPN, CDR2 SVGIG (reference sequence). The CDR3 loop spans 15 amino acids. Trimming at V came to 2 bases and at J to 2 bases, leaving 6 bases not matched to a gene. The CDR3 reads CAWSSGLAVAYEQYF. The DNA of the CDR3 is TGTGCCTGGAGTTCCGGACTAGCGGTGGCCTACGAGCAGTACTTC.

The J gene is TRBJ2-3, the V gene TRBV5-4, with D tentatively TRBD1 or TRBD2 (6 bases each). The length of the CDR3 is 18 residues. The ends were cut back, 2 bases at V and 4 bases at J, with 23 bases in the middle. The germline V gene encodes CDR1 SGHNT and CDR2 YYREEE (reference sequence). This CDR3 is CASSFGGALTLGSDTQYF. In DNA form, the CDR3 reads TGTGCCAGCAGCTTCGGGGGCGCGTTGACTCTGGGCTCAGATACGCAGTATTTT.

CDR3: CASSLPAPYEQYF. CDR3 bases: TGTGCCAGCAGTTTACCAGCCCCCTACGAGCAGTACTTC. The genes are TRBV28 and TRBJ2-7; D gene ambiguous. The CDR3 is made up of 13 amino acids. Germline V CDR1 and CDR2: MDHEN, SYDVKM. Between the trimmed V and J ends, which lost 2 bases and 2 bases, there was a span of 7 bases.

The chain links TRBV5-1 to TRBJ1-6, with D hard to call. V gave up 5 bases and J gave up 2 bases, with 17 bases separating them. The germline V gene encodes CDR1 SGHRS and CDR2 YFSETQ. The CDR3 loop spans 17 amino acids. CDR3 sequence reads: CASSPGGRVPYNSPLHF. The CDR3 DNA reads as TGCGCCAGCAGTCCCGGCGGGCGGGTCCCCTATAATTCACCCCTCCACTTT.

On this clone: In the same sample, other DNA sequences code for this CDR3. The chain is built from TRBV10-3 and TRBJ2-1; D is ambiguous. CDR3 length: 11 amino acids. CDR1 ENHRY and CDR2 SYGVKD come from the germline V gene. The V and J ends lost 3 bases and 6 bases respectively, with 3 bases between them. CDR3 amino acids: CAISEGNEQFF. CDR3 coding DNA: TGTGCCATCAGTGAAGGCAATGAGCAGTTCTTC.

This chain connects TRBV27 to TRBJ2-7; D may be TRBD1 (6 bases). Germline CDR1 MNHEY, CDR2 SMNVEV (reference sequence). The CDR3 covers 14 residues. V lost 6 bases to trimming and J lost 4 bases, with 16 bases between them. DNA for the CDR3: TGTGCCAGCAGCGTACAGGGTGGGCAATACGAGCAGTACTTC. Protein sequence: CASSVQGGQYEQYF.

The rearrangement links TRBV19 to TRBJ2-7, with 10 bases identical to TRBD2. The CDR3 covers 15 residues. J was trimmed by 3 bases and V by 4 bases; bases with no gene match: 6. Germline V gives CDR1 LNHDA, CDR2 SQIVND (reference sequence). CDR3 amino acids: CASSRGLADVYEQYF. The DNA for the CDR3 is TGTGCCAGTAGTAGAGGACTAGCGGACGTCTACGAGCAGTACTTC.

The chain is built from TRBV11-3 and TRBJ2-3, with D perhaps TRBD2 (5 bases). The CDR3 is 16 amino acids. Germline V lookup: CDR1 SGHNT, CDR2 YENEEA. Trimming took 5 bases from V and 1 from J, leaving 16 bases between them. CDR3 DNA: TGTGCCAGCAGCCGGGGATCTAAGGTGGGCACAGATACGCAGTATTTT. It encodes CASSRGSKVGTDTQYF.

The J gene is TRBJ1-2, the V gene TRBV2; D is unresolved. V was clipped by 6 bases and J by 2 bases, with 13 bases between them. Germline V CDR1 and CDR2: SNHLY, FYNNEI. This CDR3 has 14 residues. As DNA, the CDR3 is TGTGCCAGCAGGCCGACATTCCTCAACTATGGCTACACCTTC. This gives the protein CASRPTFLNYGYTF.

V usage is TRBV12-1 and J usage is TRBJ2-7; TRBD2 reflects the table's D call only, with no check against the DNA. TRBV12-1 is marked as a pseudogene. This CDR3 is 14 amino acids long. CDR3 nucleotides: TGTGCCAGCAGCTTGAGCGGGGGGCTCTACGAGCAGTACTTC. Translation: CASSLSGGLYEQYF.

This clone was detected only a few times. The chain joins TRBV28 to TRBJ1-6; D is unresolved. CDR1 is MDHEN, CDR2 SYDVKM, per germline. V was pared by 6 bases and J by 8 bases, with 14 bases between. This CDR3 has 14 amino acids. The CDR3 sequence: CASRAVIGYSPLHF. As DNA, the CDR3 is TGTGCCAGCAGGGCGGTCATCGGGTATTCACCCCTCCACTTT.

For the CDR3, the DNA is TGTGCCAGCAGCTTTACAGGGGTTGGCGAGCAGTACTTC. Amino acids: CASSFTGVGEQYF. The chain recombines TRBV7-2 with TRBJ2-7, with TRBD1 identical over 7 bases. V shed 3 bases, J shed 6 bases, and the junction held 5 bases outside the gene matches. CDR1 and CDR2 (germline): SGHTA, FQGNSA. The CDR3 is 13 amino acids.

This clone was observed a single time. The chain uses TRBV5-6 and TRBJ1-1, with D perhaps matching TRBD1 (5 bases). Germline loops: CDR1 SGHDT, CDR2 YYEEEE. V lost 2 bases, J lost 2 bases, and 10 bases lay in between. The CDR3 is 14 residues long. The CDR3: CASSFRGANTEAFF. The CDR3 bases are TGTGCCAGCAGCTTTCGAGGGGCCAACACTGAAGCTTTCTTT. The full variable domain, completed using reference TRBV5-6 and TRBJ1-1, is DAGVTQSPTHLIKTRGQQVTLRCSPKSGHDTVSWYQQALGQGPQFIFQYYEEEERQRGNFPDRFSGHQFPNYSSELNVNALLLGDSALYLCASSFRGANTEAFFGQGTRLTVV.

The rearrangement uses TRBV28 and TRBJ1-1; 7 bases match TRBD1. Germline-derived CDR1 and CDR2 are MDHEN and SYDVKM. The CDR3 consists of 14 residues. V lost 7 bases and J lost 3; bases outside the gene matches: 8. CDR3 coding DNA: TGTGCCAGCACCCCGACAGGGCGCGACACTGAAGCTTTCTTT. Protein product: CASTPTGRDTEAFF. The full variable domain, in which reference TRBV28 and TRBJ1-1 provide the parts outside the CDR3, is DVKVTQSSRYLVKRTGEKVFLECVQDMDHENMFWYRQDPGLGLRLIYFSYDVKMKEKGDIPEGYSVSREKKERFSLILESASTNQTSMYLCASTPTGRDTEAFFGQGTRLTVV.

V gene TRBV5-1 combines with J gene TRBJ2-5; the D gene is possibly TRBD2 (6 bases). The germline V gene has CDR1 SGHRS and CDR2 YFSETQ. The CDR3 sequence is 16 residues long. The V end lost 4 bases, the J end lost 4 bases, and 20 bases lay between the germline ends. The CDR3 DNA is TGCGCCAGCAGCACTCCTATAGCGGCTGCGGGAGAGACCCAGTACTTC. This gives the protein CASSTPIAAAGETQYF.

This clone appeared once. The chain employs TRBV4-3 and TRBJ1-3, with D tentatively TRBD1 (5 bases). CDR1 is LGHNA, CDR2 YSLEER, per germline. Deletions cut 4 bases from V and 1 base from J, with 17 bases between. The CDR3 extends over 17 amino acids. The CDR3 DNA follows: TGCGCCAGCAGCCCAACTCCGTTGGGGGGATCTGGAAACACCATATATTTT. This translates into CASSPTPLGGSGNTIYF.